Following are 2 T cell receptor beta chains from one sample sequenced in a study of blood T cell repertoires in COVID-19. Measured with immunoSEQ multiplex PCR; TCRdb has only the in-frame clones, and not every one. The table lists roughly 230,000 clones, under 90% of them singletons. The sequenced sample was PBMCs or T cells enriched from blood (not recorded which). The receptors derive from a woman aged 30 to 39 with acute COVID-19.

V and J are TRBV29-1 and TRBJ1-2, with D tentatively TRBD1 (5 bases). V lost 5 bases and J 3 bases, leaving 7 bases between the germline ends. Germline loops: CDR1 SQVTM, CDR2 ANQGSEA. The CDR3 extends over 11 amino acids. The CDR3 is CSVPGYYGYTF. CDR3 nucleotide sequence: TGCAGCGTTCCAGGGTACTATGGCTACACCTTC.

This chain links TRBV4-3 with TRBJ1-2; D unclear. V lost 0 bases to trimming and J lost 4 bases, with 24 bases between them. CDR3 length: 19 amino acids. Germline CDR1 reads LGHNA; CDR2 reads YSLEER. CDR3 bases: TGCGCCAGCAGCCAAGAAGTCCCGATGGGCACCCTTACCGGCTATGGCTACACCTTC. This gives the protein CASSQEVPMGTLTGYGYTF.